This paragraph reports one T cell receptor (beta chain). This clone was detected once. The antigen it recognizes is unknown. Base qualities are missing; no much larger clone stands one base away. The protocol used for the library was the immunoSEQ multiplex PCR assay. The multiplex PCR relied on a mix of 60 forward primers for TCR Vbeta segments and 13 reverse primers for TCR Jbeta segments. The CDR3 region of rearranged TCR beta genes was amplified from genomic DNA by a multiplex PCR assay. On the Illumina HiSeq System, the amplified TCR beta libraries were sequenced as 87-base-pair reads. The authors' pipeline ran thus. A later analysis counted approximately 84 million unique TCR beta chains across the 550 to 700 repertoires, and 10 million to 11 million of these chains were shared by at least two donors. Raw reads were error-corrected and collapsed into unique sequences by a nearest-neighbor algorithm in which closely related sequences were merged to remove PCR and sequencing errors. CDR3 sequences were aligned to IMGT reference sequences to assign V, D and J gene segments. For a sequence to be retained, a match of at least six nucleotides was required to both a V gene segment and a J gene segment. A rearrangement counted as productive if the CDR3 had no stop codons and remained in frame with V and J, and every other rearrangement counted as non-productive. Following IMGT convention, CDR3 was defined as the stretch from the second conserved V-encoded cysteine up to the conserved J-encoded phenylalanine. The earlier analysis of some 580 of the donors excluded any sequence lacking an unambiguous match to a single V gene segment. An earlier analysis of a few hundred of the donors called V segments functional above 56.7% productive rearrangements and segregating when the between-donor standard deviation exceeded 5%. A statistical classification framework was developed to diagnose cytomegalovirus status using the catalog of TCR beta chain sequences. A later analysis assigned V and J genes by comparing TCR nucleotide sequences with IMGT/GENE-DB human TR gene sequences. Using the TCRdist pipeline, a later analysis assigned CDR3 sequences along with most-parsimonious VDJ recombination scenarios. In a later analysis, each TCR beta chain was defined by its CDR3 amino acid sequence together with its V-gene family, and reads lacking a unique V-gene family were excluded. A later analysis removed 500 to 650 highly shared, low-generation-probability nucleotide sequences to deal with suspected cross-contamination and a sequencing artifact. In a later analysis, a clonal expansion index for each public chain was calculated from normalized within-repertoire ranks of inferred template counts. In a later analysis, generation probabilities were computed using a VDJ recombination model fitted to out-of-frame rearrangements, and the results were checked against IGoR. In a later analysis, hypergeometric tests were used to score TCR-TCR, TCR-HLA and TCR-CMV co-occurrence, with a repertoire-size bias correction applied to TCR pairs. To estimate false discovery rates, a later analysis permuted the HLA or CMV assignments 20 times. In a later analysis, co-occurring TCRs were grouped using DBSCAN, with TCRdist sequence similarity added in when clustering inside HLA-allele-positive subsets. Co-occurrence clustering excluded repertoires with fewer than 30,000 or more than 120,000 public chains, plus five with anomalous nucleotide sharing. TCRdb stores this immuneACCESS table with in-frame sequences only. Part of the clones is absent; in the studies checked, under half of the shortfall reflects unresolved V genes, and no reason is known for the rest. That table furnishes V, J and clone size, whereas the DNA furnished D and trimming. The sample profile shows 170,000 or so clones; over 70% of them were found once. The ten largest account for 2.5% to 4% of the sample.

This sample was included in a study of cytomegalovirus exposure and HLA in healthy donors (dated by TCRdb to about 2017). About the full investigation: An earlier analysis of approximately 640 of the donors reported 250 to 300 Gb of sequence data and some 120 million unique TCR beta sequences from about 200 million T cells. Around 330 gigabases of sequencing data and tens of millions of unique TCR sequences made up an early release that covered several hundred HLA-typed donors. Along with the approximately 670-subject first cohort, a separate validation cohort of over a hundred different subjects was used. Alongside the repertoire data, information on donor age, sex, ethnicity and CMV serostatus was compiled. All discovery cohort repertoires had been generated using a single sequencing platform. High-throughput TCR immunosequencing, statistical association of individual TCRs with disease status, and machine learning were combined to predict cytomegalovirus infection status. Rather than drawing on any new phenotypic data, the later analysis identified candidate immune exposures from TCR beta sequences and the way those sequences occurred across donors. The T cell repertoires of several hundred subjects were profiled by immunosequencing and related to cytomegalovirus serostatus. A later analysis re-examined previously published TCR beta repertoires from about 670 donors and added high-resolution HLA genotyping to investigate patterns of TCR occurrence. Roughly 5 DR-DQ haplotypes were handled as single units for association and clustering, since linkage in the cohort was strong. On average, 235,054 unique TCR beta nucleotide sequences were sequenced per donor among 398 genotyped donors of the cohort, with 15% to 20% of those sequences being non-productive. Of the roughly 400 genotyped donors, roughly 85% fell in the genetic ancestry cluster associated with self-reported Caucasian donors. The study aimed to test whether signatures of past pathogen exposure could be identified by cataloging public T cell receptors. An earlier analysis of approximately 580 of the donors used high-throughput TCR beta sequencing to judge whether each TCR beta V gene segment behaved as functional or pseudogenic. HLA typing included class I and class II loci at four-digit resolution. A later genetic analysis took genome-wide SNP genotypes for about 55% of the roughly 670 donors and used that subset as a discovery cohort. The number of typed donors differed by locus: about 620-640 for A, B, C, DRB1 and DQB1; 500 to 550 for DQA1; over 600 for DPA1; and roughly 470 for DPB1.

The CDR3 holds 15 amino acids from the cysteine to the phenylalanine. CDR3 DNA is the only sequence kept; it has 45 bases, read in frame from the first base. V drops 1 base and J drops 9 bases, leaving 19 bases in between. Findings and caveats that apply to the study as a whole: A later analysis reported that several top co-occurrence clusters appeared linked to parvovirus B19, influenza, CMV and Epstein-Barr virus. Seventeen rarely observed V segments, including chromosome 9 orphons, were excluded from the earlier analysis of about 610 of the donors because counts were too low. In the study, approximately 160 TCR beta chains were listed as associated with cytomegalovirus. Broadly in line with IMGT annotations, most TCR beta V segments showed up in productive rearrangements about 87% or about 30% of the time in an earlier analysis of 450 to 750 of the donors. Three of the identified cytomegalovirus-associated TCR beta chains were confirmed in vitro to be specific for cytomegalovirus antigens. Cytomegalovirus status was reported to be diagnosed by the classifier with high specificity and sensitivity in both the original and validation cohorts. Assigning TCR associations to individual alleles was difficult when HLA alleles, especially DR and DQ, strongly co-occurred. A later analysis found that HLA-associated TCR beta chains were more clonally expanded and had lower generation probabilities than equally common non-associated chains. Sequencing depth was assumed to be roughly uniform across donors in the presence/absence analyses, though that assumption may not hold. A later genetic analysis reported fewer N-insertions in productive TCRs among donors in an Asian-associated ancestry cluster than the roughly 650-donor mean. Specific HLA alleles were associated with 15,000 to 20,000 TCR beta sequences at a false discovery rate of 0.05 in a later analysis. V-gene and J-gene trimming of TCR beta chains was associated with a missense DCLRE1C variant in a later genetic analysis, and the association was replicated in an independent cohort. This cohort had only TCR beta chains sequenced, and the lack of alpha or paired-chain data limited which features could be detected. A cluster of highly shared sequence variants was judged likely to represent a technical artifact of the sequencing pipeline. According to a later analysis, most CMV-associated TCR beta chains appeared to be HLA-restricted, and the HLA associations seemed to be driven largely by CMV exposure. Because HLA typing was missing for some donors at each locus, association tests included only the typed subset. A later analysis found that TCR association rates varied across HLA loci, with DRB1 alleles showing the most associated TCRs and HLA-C alleles the fewest. CMV serostatus was the only immune exposure information available for the cohort. The authors suggested that the approach could potentially be generalized to other disease states and immunological phenotypes. The 87-base-pair reads could not distinguish some IMGT-functional V segments, including TRBV6-2 and TRBV6-3, so those segments were excluded. A further reported finding was that TCR beta sequences accurately predicted the HLA-A and HLA-B alleles for most subjects in the first cohort. Linkage disequilibrium might explain the correlated functional status among segregating V segments, but an unknown experimental factor could not be ruled out. While some public TCRs were present in many individuals, most TCR sequences turned up only very rarely across donors.

The cohort was made up of about 670 healthy bone marrow donors. All cohort members were sampled while nominally healthy, although unrecorded immune exposures were likely present. The donor tested CMV seropositive, placing the donor among the 290 or so seropositive members of the cohort. Each donor provided a peripheral blood sample, and peripheral blood mononuclear cells were used for TCR beta sequencing. The Qiagen DNeasy Blood Extraction Kit was used to extract genomic DNA from the blood cell samples. The source material was PBMCs. The receptor's source is a woman in her 50s in good health and CMV-seropositive. Here the chain combines TRBV5-3 and TRBJ1-1, with the D gene too uncertain to name. TRBV5-3 is an open reading frame whose function is uncertain. CDR3 region: CARSLFEGGSDQAFF. The DNA sequence is as follows: TGTGCCAGAAGCTTGTTCGAGGGTGGCAGCGACCAAGCTTTCTTT.